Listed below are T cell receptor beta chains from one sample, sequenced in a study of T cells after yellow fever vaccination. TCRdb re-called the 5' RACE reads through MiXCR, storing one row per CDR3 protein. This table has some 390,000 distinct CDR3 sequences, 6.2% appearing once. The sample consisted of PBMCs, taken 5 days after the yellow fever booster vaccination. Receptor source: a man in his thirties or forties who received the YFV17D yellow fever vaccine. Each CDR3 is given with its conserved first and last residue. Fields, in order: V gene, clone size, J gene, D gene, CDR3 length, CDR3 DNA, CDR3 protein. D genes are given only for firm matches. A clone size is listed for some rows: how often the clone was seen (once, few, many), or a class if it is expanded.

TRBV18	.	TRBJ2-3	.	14	TGTGCCAGCTCACCACCGCCAGGGGCAGATACGCAGTATTTT	CASSPPPGADTQYF
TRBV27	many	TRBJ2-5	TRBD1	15	TGTGCCAGCTCAACGGGGGCAGGGGGCGTTGAGACCCAGTACTTC	CASSTGAGGVETQYF
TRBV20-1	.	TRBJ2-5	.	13	TGCAGTGCCACGCCATCGTCTCAAAGGTCCCAGTACTTC	CSATPSSQRSQYF
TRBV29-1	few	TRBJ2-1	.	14	TGCAGCGGGAAATCACCGGGACTCTACAATGAGCAGTTCTTC	CSGKSPGLYNEQFF
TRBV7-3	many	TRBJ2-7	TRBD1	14	TGTGCCAGCAGCTCCAGGGGGCCCCCCTACGAGCAGTACTTC	CASSSRGPPYEQYF
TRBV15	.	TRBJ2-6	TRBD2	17	TGTGCCACCAGCTGGGGACTAGCGGACTCTGGGGCCAACGTCCTGACTTTC	CATSWGLADSGANVLTF
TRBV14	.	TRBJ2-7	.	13	TGTGCCAGCAGCCACTCACATGCCGGCGAGCAGTACTTC	CASSHSHAGEQYF
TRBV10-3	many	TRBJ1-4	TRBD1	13	TGTGCCATCAGTGTGGGGACAGATGAAAAACTGTTTTTT	CAISVGTDEKLFF
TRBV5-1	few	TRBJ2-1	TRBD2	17	TGCGCCAGCAGGCGCGGGAGGACAACGAGCTCCTACAATGAGCAGTTCTTC	CASRRGRTTSSYNEQFF
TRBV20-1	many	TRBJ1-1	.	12	TGCAGTGCCCCGGTCCGAGTGACTGAAGCTTTCTTT	CSAPVRVTEAFF
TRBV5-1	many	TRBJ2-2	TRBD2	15	TGCGCCAGCAGCGAGGGACTATTGTACACCGGGGAGCTGTTTTTT	CASSEGLLYTGELFF
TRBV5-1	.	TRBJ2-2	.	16	TGCGCCAGCAGCCCGGGGTGGGGAGCCGGCACCGGGGAGCTGTTTTTT	CASSPGWGAGTGELFF
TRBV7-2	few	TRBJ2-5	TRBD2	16	TGTGCCAGCAGCTTAGCGGGACTAGGGGGGGAGGAGACCCAGTACTTC	CASSLAGLGGEETQYF
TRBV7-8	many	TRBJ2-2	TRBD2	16	TGTGCCAGCAGCTTGGGGACTAGCGGAAACACCGGGGAGCTGTTTTTT	CASSLGTSGNTGELFF
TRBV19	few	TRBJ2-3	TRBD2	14	TGTGCCAGTAGTACGACTAGCGGTGGAAATACGCAGTATTTT	CASSTTSGGNTQYF
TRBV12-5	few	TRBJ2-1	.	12	TGTGCTAGTGGTTTGATACCCGGTGAGCAGTTCTTC	CASGLIPGEQFF
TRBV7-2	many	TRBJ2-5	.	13	TGTGCCAGCAGCCCGGACTGGGGGGAGACCCAGTACTTC	CASSPDWGETQYF
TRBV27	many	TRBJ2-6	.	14	TGTGCCAGCAGGTCTAACTCTGGGGCCAACGTCCTGACTTTC	CASRSNSGANVLTF
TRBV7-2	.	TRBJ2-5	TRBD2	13	TGTGCCAGCAGCTCGGGACTAGCAGAGACCCAGTACTTC	CASSSGLAETQYF
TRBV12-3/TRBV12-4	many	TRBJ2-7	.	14	TGTGCCAGCACCCAGGACACAAACTCCTACGAGCAGTACTTC	CASTQDTNSYEQYF
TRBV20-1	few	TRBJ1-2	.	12	TGCAGTGCTCCGACTGGGCTCTATGGCTACACCTTC	CSAPTGLYGYTF
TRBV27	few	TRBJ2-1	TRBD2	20	TGTGCCAGCAGTCTTTCCCTCGGGGTGGCAGCGGGAGGCCTATACAATGAGCAGTTCTTC	CASSLSLGVAAGGLYNEQFF
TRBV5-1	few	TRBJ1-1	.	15	TGCGCCAGCAGCTTGGAAGGTAGGCCGAATACTGAAGCTTTCTTT	CASSLEGRPNTEAFF
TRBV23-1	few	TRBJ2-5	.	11	TGCGCCACCCGCCGGTCGGAGACCCAGTACTTC	CATRRSETQYF
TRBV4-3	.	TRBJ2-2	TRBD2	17	TGCGCCAGCAGCCAAGAGGTAGCGGGTACGAACACCGGGGAGCTGTTTTTT	CASSQEVAGTNTGELFF
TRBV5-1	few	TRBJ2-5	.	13	TGCGCCAGCAGCTTGTCGGCCCAAGAGACCCAGTACTTC	CASSLSAQETQYF
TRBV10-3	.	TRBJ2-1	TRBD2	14	TGTGCCATCAGCGGGACTAGCGGGAAGGTCGAGCAGTTCTTC	CAISGTSGKVEQFF